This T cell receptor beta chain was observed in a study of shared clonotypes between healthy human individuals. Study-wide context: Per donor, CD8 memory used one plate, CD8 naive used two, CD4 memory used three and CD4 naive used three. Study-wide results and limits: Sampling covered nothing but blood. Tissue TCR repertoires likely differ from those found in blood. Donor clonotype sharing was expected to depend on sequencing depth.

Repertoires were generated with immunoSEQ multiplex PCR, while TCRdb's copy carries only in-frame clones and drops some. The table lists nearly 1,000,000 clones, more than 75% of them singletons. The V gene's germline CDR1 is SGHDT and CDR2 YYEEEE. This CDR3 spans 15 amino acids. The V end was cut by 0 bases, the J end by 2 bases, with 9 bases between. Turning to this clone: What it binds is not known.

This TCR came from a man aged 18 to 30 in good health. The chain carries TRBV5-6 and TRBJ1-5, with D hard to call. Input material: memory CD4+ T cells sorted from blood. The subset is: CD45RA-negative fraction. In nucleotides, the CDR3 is TGTGCCAGCAGCTTGGGAGGTCTCGGCAATCAGCCCCAGCATTTT. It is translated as CASSLGGLGNQPQHF.